The rows below give T cell receptor beta chains drawn from one sample of a study of early T cells in non-severe SARS-CoV-2 infection. TCRdb re-called the 5' RACE reads through MiXCR, storing one row per CDR3 protein. The sample consists of tens of thousands of distinct CDR3 sequences, around 7% of them appearing once. The sample was whole blood. These receptors all come from an adult who was a healthcare worker with PCR-confirmed SARS-CoV-2 infection or an uninfected control (not recorded which). Both conserved end residues are part of each CDR3. The order of the fields is V gene, CDR3 length, D gene, clone size, J gene, CDR3 DNA, CDR3 protein. A D gene is named only where the DNA matches it firmly. Size tells how often a clone was seen (once, few, many) or the class of an expanded clone, and some rows leave it out.

TRBV20-1	13	TRBD2	many	TRBJ2-1	TGCAGTGCTAGAGATCTACTAGCGGGAGTAACGTTCTTC	CSARDLLAGVTFF
TRBV6-6	15	.	few	TRBJ1-5	TGTGCCAGCGGCTCAGGCGATTATAGCAATCAGCCCCAGCATTTT	CASGSGDYSNQPQHF
TRBV15	16	.	many	TRBJ2-7	TGTGCCACCAGCAGAGCCCCGAGTCGGGACGGGTACGAGCAGTACTTC	CATSRAPSRDGYEQYF
TRBV11-1	15	TRBD1	few	TRBJ2-2	TGTGCCAGCAGCCCCCAGGGGGCGAACACCGGGGAGCTGTTTTTT	CASSPQGANTGELFF
TRBV10-3	15	.	.	TRBJ2-7	TGTGCCATCAGTGAAGGAGACATAAAAACCTACGAGCAGTACTTC	CAISEGDIKTYEQYF
TRBV25-1	14	.	.	TRBJ1-1	TGTGCCAGCAGTAGAACAGGTCAGAACACTGAAGCTTTCTTT	CASSRTGQNTEAFF
TRBV7-9	11	.	.	TRBJ2-5	TGTGCCAGCAGACCGCAAGAGACCCAGTACTTC	CASRPQETQYF
TRBV6-4	16	TRBD2	medium-sized	TRBJ2-3	TGTGCCAGCAGTGACTCGACTAGCGGGAGCACAGATACGCAGTATTTT	CASSDSTSGSTDTQYF
TRBV19	14	TRBD2	few	TRBJ2-1	TGTGCCAGTAGTATCCTAGCGGGAGACAATGAGCAGTTCTTC	CASSILAGDNEQFF
TRBV7-6	13	.	.	TRBJ2-1	TGTGCCAGCAGCTTCGAAGGGTACAATGAGCAGTTCTTC	CASSFEGYNEQFF
TRBV7-6	17	TRBD2	many	TRBJ2-2	TGTGCCAGCAGTTTGACTAGCGGGAGGGTCGTCACCGGGGAGCTGTTTTTT	CASSLTSGRVVTGELFF
TRBV11-1	16	TRBD1	many	TRBJ2-6	TGTGCCAGCAGCTGGACAGGGGGCGCTGGGGCCAACGTCCTGACTTTC	CASSWTGGAGANVLTF
TRBV12-3/TRBV12-4	13	.	many	TRBJ2-4	TGTGCCAGCAGCGACCTAGCCAAAAACATTCAGTACTTC	CASSDLAKNIQYF
TRBV6-1	14	TRBD1	many	TRBJ1-5	TGTGCCAGCAGTGCGACAGGGAAGGGCCAGCCCCAGCATTTT	CASSATGKGQPQHF
TRBV18	13	TRBD1	few	TRBJ2-7	TGTGCCAGCTCAACGACAGGGGACCACGAGCAGTACTTC	CASSTTGDHEQYF
TRBV28	14	TRBD1	.	TRBJ1-3	TGTGCCAGCAGCACAGGGGACCCTGGAAACACCATATATTTT	CASSTGDPGNTIYF
TRBV5-1	15	.	few	TRBJ2-7	TGCGCCAGCAGCTTGGGGACAACCGCCTCCTACGAGCAGTACTTC	CASSLGTTASYEQYF